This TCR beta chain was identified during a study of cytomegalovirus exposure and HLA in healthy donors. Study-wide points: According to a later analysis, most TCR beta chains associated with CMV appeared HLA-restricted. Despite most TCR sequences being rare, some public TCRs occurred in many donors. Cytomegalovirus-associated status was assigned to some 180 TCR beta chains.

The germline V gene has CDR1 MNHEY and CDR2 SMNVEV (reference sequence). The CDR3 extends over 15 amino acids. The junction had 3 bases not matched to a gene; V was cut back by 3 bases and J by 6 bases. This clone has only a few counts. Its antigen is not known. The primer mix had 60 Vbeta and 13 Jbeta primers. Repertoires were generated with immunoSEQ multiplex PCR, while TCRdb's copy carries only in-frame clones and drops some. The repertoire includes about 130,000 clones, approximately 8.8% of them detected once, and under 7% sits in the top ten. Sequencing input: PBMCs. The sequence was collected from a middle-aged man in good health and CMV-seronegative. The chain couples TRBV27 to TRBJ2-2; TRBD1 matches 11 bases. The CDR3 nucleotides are TGTGCCAGCAGTTTGCCGGGACAGGGGGCCGGGGAGCTGTTTTTT. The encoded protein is CASSLPGQGAGELFF.